The 20 T cell receptor beta chains presented below share a single source sample, sequenced in a study of follicular helper T cells after annual influenza vaccination. Sample time point: 2014-2015 season, 7 days after vaccination. The assay was immunoSEQ multiplex PCR, and TCRdb's table has in-frame clones only and misses some. Of 3,200 or so clones listed, around 84% are singletons. This material consisted of CXCR5+ CD38- circulating T follicular helper cells from blood, taken 7 days after influenza vaccination. Subset reported: circulating Tfh, non-naive CD4+CXCR5+PD-1+ (ICOS+CD38+ or ICOS-CD38-). The receptors were sampled from an adult who received the influenza vaccine.

This rearrangement joins TRBV12-5 to TRBJ2-7; D may correspond to TRBD1 or TRBD2 (6 bases each). The CDR3 covers 14 residues. The V end lost 2 bases, the J end lost 4 bases, and 12 bases lay between the germline ends. Germline assignment: CDR1 LGHNT and CDR2 FRNRAP. The CDR3 DNA reads TGTGCTAGTGGTTTGATGGGGGGCCCGTACGAGCAGTACTTC. Its translation: CASGLMGGPYEQYF.

The chain has TRBV7-8 and TRBJ1-3, with D possibly matching TRBD1 (5 bases). CDR3 length: 14 amino acids. Trimming left V 0 bases short and J 4 bases short, with 7 bases between. From germline, CDR1 is SGHVS and CDR2 FQNEAQ. As DNA, the CDR3 is TGTGCCAGCAGCTTAGCCAGGGTCGGAAACACCATATATTTT. Its translation is CASSLARVGNTIYF.

As DNA, the CDR3 is TGTGCCAGCAGCTTAAGGTTCCTACAGGGCAAGTTTCTTAACACTGAAGCTTTCTTT. As protein: CASSLRFLQGKFLNTEAFF. The genes are TRBV7-2 and TRBJ1-1; D may be TRBD1 (6 bases). Germline CDR1 SGHTA, CDR2 FQGNSA. V gave up 2 bases and J gave up 2 bases, with 24 bases separating them. The CDR3 totals 19 residues.

J is TRBJ1-2 and V is TRBV25-1; D unresolved. Germline V CDR1 and CDR2: MGHDK, SYGVNS. V shed 3 bases and J shed 3 bases, with 11 bases lying between them. The CDR3 extends over 14 amino acids. In nucleotides, the CDR3 is TGTGCCAGCAGTGACTCCGGCAGGCACTATGGCTACACCTTC. It translates to CASSDSGRHYGYTF.

A single count supports this clone. The chain recombines TRBV18 with TRBJ2-2; 8 nucleotides match TRBD2. Trimming at V came to 6 bases and at J to 2 bases, leaving 14 bases not matched to a gene. The CDR3 runs to 18 residues. Looked up from germline, CDR1 is KGHSH and CDR2 is LQKENI. CDR3 DNA sequence: TGTGCCAGCTCCCGTCTCAGGACGGGGGGGTCCAACACCGGGGAGCTGTTTTTT. Its translation: CASSRLRTGGSNTGELFF.

CDR3 sequence (DNA): TGTGCCAGCAGTCATCTTACGGGCGAGCAGTACTTC. As protein: CASSHLTGEQYF. The chain links TRBV11-3 to TRBJ2-7; no firm D call. CDR3 length equals 12 residues. Germline CDR1 reads SGHNT; CDR2 reads YENEEA. The ends were cut back, 6 bases at V and 6 bases at J, with 12 bases in the middle.

The V and J genes are TRBV7-2 and TRBJ1-5; D is possibly TRBD1 (5 bases). The CDR3 runs to 15 residues. V was trimmed by 1 base and J by 3 bases, leaving 10 bases between them. Germline V gene lookup returns CDR1 SGHTA and CDR2 FQGNSA. CDR3 residues: CASSLGQGYNQPQHF. DNA for the CDR3: TGTGCCAGCAGCTTAGGGCAGGGTTACAATCAGCCCCAGCATTTT.

V usage is TRBV4-3 and J usage is TRBJ1-4, with a weak D call TRBD1 (6 bases). Trimming shortened V by 0 bases and J by 8 bases, and 13 bases separated the two germline ends. CDR3 size: 15 residues. Germline assignment: CDR1 LGHNA and CDR2 YSLEER. CDR3 sequence: CASSQDLARGEKLFF. The CDR3 nucleotides are TGCGCCAGCAGCCAAGATCTTGCAAGGGGGGAAAAACTGTTTTTT.

This chain uses TRBV4-2 with TRBJ1-1; 9 bases fit TRBD1. V shed 1 base, J shed 5 bases, and the junction held 8 bases outside the gene matches. Germline CDR1 and CDR2: LGHNA and YNFKEQ. The CDR3 extends over 16 amino acids. The CDR3 reads CASSQGFGDRVTEAFF. CDR3 DNA: TGTGCCAGCAGCCAAGGGTTTGGGGACAGGGTAACTGAAGCTTTCTTT.

The chain has TRBV18 and TRBJ2-5; D may be TRBD1 (6 bases). This CDR3 is built from 13 residues. The ends were cut back, 6 bases at V and 5 bases at J, with 13 bases in the middle. Germline V lookup: CDR1 KGHSH, CDR2 LQKENI. DNA for the CDR3: TGTGCCAGCTCCTTCAGACAGGAGGAGACCCAGTACTTC. This codes for CASSFRQEETQYF.

The chain employs TRBV4-3 and TRBJ2-7, with unresolved D. V gave up 2 bases and J gave up 5 bases, with 10 bases separating them. The CDR3 has 13 residues. From germline, CDR1 is LGHNA and CDR2 YSLEER. The CDR3 here is CASSQKQGHEQYF. CDR3 nucleotide sequence: TGCGCCAGCAGCCAAAAACAAGGCCACGAGCAGTACTTC.

The rearrangement uses TRBV5-1 and TRBJ1-2; D is uncertain. Germline values: CDR1 SGHRS, CDR2 YFSETQ. The V gene lost 3 bases and the J gene lost 1 base, with 7 bases spanning the gap. The CDR3 length is 13 residues. DNA for the CDR3: TGCGCCAGCAGCTGGGAAGGTAACTATGGCTACACCTTC. Translating gives CASSWEGNYGYTF.

This chain joins TRBV4-3 and TRBJ2-3; TRBD2 agrees at 14 bases. The CDR3 consists of 17 residues. CDR1 is LGHNA and CDR2 is YSLEER in the germline V gene. Unmatched junction bases numbered 11, after V lost 4 bases and J lost 8 bases. The DNA for the CDR3 is TGCGCCAGCAGCCTCGGACTAGCGGGGGGTCCTTTGAGTACGCAGTATTTT. Translation: CASSLGLAGGPLSTQYF.

The chain uses TRBV27 and TRBJ1-4; D might be TRBD1 (6 bases). Trimming shortened V by 5 bases and J by 0 bases, and 10 bases separated the two germline ends. The CDR3 consists of 15 residues. The germline CDR1 and CDR2 sequences are MNHEY and SMNVEV (reference sequence). The CDR3 region is CASSRQVATNEKLFF. The CDR3 DNA reads as TGTGCCAGCAGTCGACAGGTTGCAACTAATGAAAAACTGTTTTTT.

The chain uses TRBV18 and TRBJ1-1, with D uncertain. Germline assignment: CDR1 KGHSH and CDR2 LQKENI. V was cut by 2 bases and J by 1 base, with 20 bases left in between. The CDR3 is 18 residues long. CDR3 region: CASSPMNINRFPNTEAFF. In nucleotides, the CDR3 is TGTGCCAGCTCACCAATGAATATCAATCGATTTCCGAACACTGAAGCTTTCTTT.

V usage is TRBV15 and J usage is TRBJ2-3; 7 bases map to TRBD1. The CDR3 consists of 15 residues. Germline assignment: CDR1 LNHNV and CDR2 YYDKDF (reference sequence). J was trimmed by 2 bases and V by 0 bases; bases with no gene match: 2. The CDR3 region has the DNA TGTGCCACCAGCAGAGACAGGGGGAACACAGATACGCAGTATTTT. It yields the protein CATSRDRGNTDTQYF.

The V call is TRBV4-1, the J call TRBJ1-3; the D gene is possibly TRBD1 (5 bases). The V and J ends lost 0 bases and 4 bases respectively, with 10 bases between them. The CDR3 spans 15 residues. CDR1 and CDR2 (germline): MGHRA, YSYEKL. CDR3 DNA sequence: TGCGCCAGCAGCCAAGACCAGGGTTCGGGAAACACCATATATTTT. Its translation: CASSQDQGSGNTIYF.

V gene TRBV11-3 combines with J gene TRBJ2-7, with 9 bases matching TRBD1. The trim removed 6 bases at V and 0 bases at J, leaving 3 bases unmatched. Germline V gene lookup returns CDR1 SGHNT and CDR2 YENEEA. The CDR3 runs 14 residues. The CDR3 nucleotides read TGTGCCAGCAGGCAACAGGGGGCCTCCTACGAGCAGTACTTC. This translates into CASRQQGASYEQYF.

The J gene is TRBJ1-1, the V gene TRBV19; D uncertain. Germline loops: CDR1 LNHDA, CDR2 SQIVND (reference sequence). The V end was cut by 7 bases, the J end by 5 bases, with 20 bases between. The CDR3 loop spans 15 amino acids. Here the CDR3 DNA reads TGTGCCAGTACCCTCCGCCAGCCCGGCGGGACTGAAGCTTTCTTT. Amino acids: CASTLRQPGGTEAFF. Using reference TRBV19 and TRBJ1-1 for the parts outside the CDR3, the full variable domain is DGGITQSPKYLFRKEGQNVTLSCEQNLNHDAMYWYRQDPGQGLRLIYYSQIVNDFQKGDIAEGYSVSREKKESFPLTVTSAQKNPTAFYLCASTLRQPGGTEAFFGQGTRLTVV.

J is TRBJ2-7 and V is TRBV10-3; 8 positions match TRBD2. CDR1 and CDR2 (germline): ENHRY, SYGVKD. V lost 2 bases to trimming and J lost 7 bases; unmatched junction nucleotides: 10. This CDR3 has 15 amino acids. CDR3 sequence reads: CAISEGRAGGGEQYF. CDR3 DNA: TGTGCCATCAGTGAGGGCCGTGCGGGGGGAGGTGAGCAGTACTTC.